The source of this T cell receptor (beta chain) is a study of T cell changes during pregnancy in multiple sclerosis. Trimming at V came to 5 bases and at J to 3 bases, leaving 4 bases not matched to a gene. The CDR3 extends over 16 amino acids. CDR1 is SEHNR, CDR2 FQNEAQ, per germline (reference sequence). Assay used: immunoSEQ multiplex PCR; TCRdb lists only in-frame clones, some missing. The sample lists 25,000 to 30,000 clones, roughly 90% occurring once. This clonotype was obtained from a female donor with multiple sclerosis, enrolled in a pregnancy study. The sequences come from CD8+ T cells from peripheral blood mononuclear cells, collected after pregnancy. This chain joins TRBV7-9 and TRBJ2-1, with 13 bases matching TRBD2. As DNA, the CDR3 is TGTGCCAGCAGCCCCAGGACTAGCGGGAGCTACAATGAGCAGTTCTTC. The encoded protein is CASSPRTSGSYNEQFF.